Listed here are 4 T cell receptor beta chains from one sample, sequenced in a study of T cell repertoires in cytomegalovirus infection (dated by TCRdb to between 2018 and 2020). Sequencing relied on an Illumina HiSeq 1500. Using fastp at Q25 and MiXCR, TCRdb reprocessed the public reads and kept productive beta chains. Under each unique CDR3 protein, matching rows form one entry showing the most common genes and DNA. Here the sample has roughly 120,000 distinct CDR3 sequences; approximately 28% occur a single time. The top ten clones comprise about 81% of the sample. Reading the label with the study, this specimen's treatment or condition is: in vitro stimulation with specific CMV peptide epitopes to enrich CMV-specific T cells. Their antigens are not known. Sequenced material: CD8+ T cells from cultured PBMCs, taken from culture after CMV antigen stimulation. These receptors were obtained from a human donor in good health (CMV status not recorded). Some clones in this sample may be carry-over from other donors' samples.

This clonotype was seen many times. The chain joins TRBV6-6 to TRBJ1-1, with D possibly being TRBD1 (6 bases). The V end was cut by 0 bases, the J end by 1 base, with 9 bases between. The CDR3 runs to 15 residues. CDR1 MNHNY and CDR2 SVGAGI come from the germline V gene (reference sequence). The CDR3: CASSYSLGANTEAFF. As DNA, the CDR3 is TGTGCCAGCAGTTACTCCCTGGGGGCGAACACTGAAGCTTTCTTT.

The rearrangement links TRBV5-6 to TRBJ1-5, with no clear D. The V gene lost 0 bases and the J gene lost 5 bases, with 3 bases spanning the gap. CDR1 and CDR2 from the germline V gene are SGHDT and YYEEEE. The length of the CDR3 is 12 residues. CDR3 DNA: TGTGCCAGCAGCTTGGGGTATCAGCCCCAGCATTTT. Translating gives CASSLGYQPQHF.

This clonotype appeared a few times. The rearrangement links TRBV24-1 to TRBJ2-1; 9 nucleotides align to TRBD1. CDR3 size: 18 residues. Per germline, CDR1 KGHDR and CDR2 SFDVKD. Trimming removed 4 bases from V and 0 bases from J; junction bases left unmatched: 9. In DNA form, the CDR3 reads TGTGCCACCAGTGACCCCCGGGACAGGGCCCCCTCCTACAATGAGCAGTTCTTC. Translation: CATSDPRDRAPSYNEQFF.

Ten or more counts support this clonotype. The chain combines TRBV11-2 with TRBJ2-5; either TRBD1 or TRBD2 may supply D (5 bases each). This CDR3 spans 15 amino acids. Germline V gives CDR1 SGHAT, CDR2 FQNNGV. Trimming stripped 3 bases from V and 0 bases from J, with 11 bases between. This CDR3 reads CASSLGTLYQETQYF. CDR3 nucleotide sequence: TGTGCCAGCAGCTTGGGGACCCTGTACCAAGAGACCCAGTACTTC.